What follows are 2 T cell receptor beta chains derived from one specimen sequenced in a study of T cell responses to AZD1222 COVID-19 vaccine. The assay was immunoSEQ multiplex PCR, and TCRdb's table has in-frame clones only and misses some. The data contain tens of thousands of clones, roughly nine tenths of them seen just once; the ten biggest clones take up about 31%. The sample in question was peripheral blood, obtained on day 0 of AZD1222 vaccination. These receptors all stem from an adult in good health.

Concerning this clone itself: Other nucleotide sequences in the sample specify the same CDR3. The chain has TRBV9 and TRBJ2-3; maybe TRBD1 (5 bases). Trimming removed 7 bases at V and 4 bases at J, with 16 bases between. Germline loops: CDR1 SGDLS, CDR2 YYNGEE. The CDR3 extends over 14 amino acids. In nucleotides, the CDR3 is TGTGCCAGCTCGGACCAGGGAATTTCAGATACGCAGTATTTT. Its protein is CASSDQGISDTQYF.

This clone was seen once. V is TRBV6-1 and J is TRBJ1-1, with D uncertain. Germline values: CDR1 MNHNS, CDR2 SASEGT. The V end lost 6 bases, the J end lost 7 bases, and 9 bases lay between the germline ends. The CDR3 spans 11 residues. The CDR3 nucleotides read TGTGCCAGCAGCTCACGGGGTGAAGCTTTCTTT. Its translation is CASSSRGEAFF.